The following is a T cell receptor (beta chain) sequence with its context. This specimen comes from a study of shared clonotypes between healthy human individuals. CDR3 length: 19 residues. J lost 9 bases, V lost 3 bases, and 21 bases had no gene match. CDR1 and CDR2 (germline): SGDLS, YYNGEE. Here immunoSEQ multiplex PCR was the method, and the copy in TCRdb shows in-frame clones only, minus some. The table shows 2,500,000 or so clones, with roughly 90% occurring only once. This clonotype was sampled from a man between 18 and 29 years old in good health. Some clones in this sample may be carry-over from other donors' samples. The chain combines TRBV9 with TRBJ2-1; 10 nucleotides match TRBD2. The sample was naive CD4+ T cells from PBMCs. Indicated subset: CD45RA+ positively selected. CDR3 bases: TGTGCCAGCAGCGAGTCCGCCGGCGGACGAGGCCTAGCGGGAGCTGAGCAGTTCTTC. Its translation: CASSESAGGRGLAGAEQFF.